The 22 T cell receptor beta chains below were found in one sample sequenced in a study of blood T cell repertoires in COVID-19. Profiling relied on immunoSEQ multiplex PCR, and the TCRdb table lists in-frame clones only, not all of them. The repertoire consists of 170,000 or so clones, with about 88% occurring once and the leading ten covering 2.7%. The sample comprised peripheral blood. The receptors come from a man between 40 and 49 years old with active or convalescent COVID-19.

The genes are TRBV4-3 and TRBJ1-2; 7 nucleotides agree with TRBD1. V dropped 2 bases and J dropped 3; count of bases not matched to a gene: 6. The CDR3 sequence is 15 residues long. From germline, CDR1 is LGHNA and CDR2 YSLEER. CDR3 DNA: TGCGCCAGCAGCCAACCGGGACAGAGTCACTATGGCTACACCTTC. Residues: CASSQPGQSHYGYTF.

This chain connects TRBV30 to TRBJ2-2; 11 nucleotides line up with TRBD1. The CDR3 totals 13 residues. Trimming took 6 bases from V and 9 from J; bases not matched to a gene: 6. Germline V gives CDR1 GTSNPN, CDR2 SVGIG (reference sequence). The CDR3 DNA follows: TGTGCCTGCCGGGACAGGGGGAAGTGGGAGCTGTTTTTT. The encoded protein is CACRDRGKWELFF.

V and J are TRBV25-1 and TRBJ1-4; the match to TRBD1 covers 7 bases. The ends lost 2 bases at V and 10 bases at J; junction bases unmatched: 4. The germline V gene has CDR1 MGHDK and CDR2 SYGVNS. This CDR3 has 13 amino acids. The CDR3 loop is CASSERTGVKLFF. The CDR3 DNA sequence: TGTGCCAGCAGTGAACGGACAGGAGTAAAACTGTTTTTT.

This sequence joins TRBV28 and TRBJ2-7; 8 bases align to TRBD1. Germline V CDR1 and CDR2: MDHEN, SYDVKM. The CDR3 totals 15 residues. V shed 6 bases and J 0 bases; nucleotides not matched to a gene: 7. CDR3: CASRAHGQGSYEQYF. In DNA, the CDR3 is TGTGCCAGCAGAGCGCATGGACAGGGCTCCTACGAGCAGTACTTC.

The chain joins TRBV19 to TRBJ2-7; 7 bases line up with TRBD1. Germline CDR1 LNHDA, CDR2 SQIVND (reference sequence). The V gene end was trimmed by 8 bases and the J gene end by 3 bases; junction bases not matched to a gene: 7. This CDR3 region has 13 residues. CDR3 coding DNA: TGTGCCAGTGAGGGGACAGAAGGCTACGAGCAGTACTTC. The encoded protein is CASEGTEGYEQYF. The variable domain in full, with the rest retrieved from reference TRBV19 and TRBJ2-7, is DGGITQSPKYLFRKEGQNVTLSCEQNLNHDAMYWYRQDPGQGLRLIYYSQIVNDFQKGDIAEGYSVSREKKESFPLTVTSAQKNPTAFYLCASEGTEGYEQYFGPGTRLTVT.

The chain employs TRBV10-2 and TRBJ2-2, with D perhaps matching TRBD1 (5 bases). Germline V lookup: CDR1 WSHSY, CDR2 SAAADI. This CDR3 region has 14 residues. V lost 10 bases, J lost 2 bases, and 14 bases lay in between. The CDR3 DNA reads TGCGCCACCTTGCAGGGATCTAACACCGGGGAGCTGTTTTTT. Amino acid sequence: CATLQGSNTGELFF.

The V and J genes are TRBV7-9 and TRBJ2-7; no reliable D call. Trimming stripped 4 bases from V and 2 bases from J, with 21 bases between. Germline values: CDR1 SEHNR, CDR2 FQNEAQ (reference sequence). The CDR3 is 17 amino acids. The DNA of the CDR3 is TGTGCCAGCAGCTCCGCCGCCGGCTCAGGTGGTACCTACGAGCAGTACTTC. Translated, it gives CASSSAAGSGGTYEQYF.

This clone has only a few counts. The V gene is TRBV30, the J gene TRBJ2-7, with 12 positions matching TRBD2. Germline CDR1 is GTSNPN and CDR2 is SVGIG (reference sequence). After removal of 4 bases from V and 4 bases from J, the junction contained 5 bases not matched to a gene. The CDR3 is made up of 14 amino acids. CDR3 nucleotides: TGTGCCTGGATAAGTGGACTAGCGGGGTACGAGCAGTACTTC. This sequence encodes CAWISGLAGYEQYF.

To note about this clone: Additional DNA sequences in this sample encode the identical CDR3. The chain uses TRBV3-1 (or the pseudogene TRBV3-2) and TRBJ1-5, with TRBD1 matching 7 bases. CDR3 length: 14 amino acids. In germline, CDR1 is LGHDT, CDR2 YNNKEL (reference sequence). Losses at the gene ends were 3 bases for V and 3 bases for J; bases not matched to a gene: 2. CDR3 amino acids: CASSQGTVNQPQHF. DNA of the CDR3: TGTGCCAGCAGCCAGGGGACAGTCAATCAGCCCCAGCATTTT.

The rearrangement links TRBV5-4 to TRBJ2-2, with D possibly TRBD1 on 5 matching bases. CDR3 length: 15 residues. CDR1 is SGHNT, CDR2 YYREEE, per germline (reference sequence). The V and J ends lost 4 bases and 4 bases respectively, with 14 bases between them. The CDR3 nucleotides read TGTGCCAGCAGCACCTTGGCAGGGCTCACCGGGGAGCTGTTTTTT. This encodes CASSTLAGLTGELFF.

The chain joins TRBV23-1 to TRBJ2-7, with 8 bases that match TRBD1. TRBV23-1 is filed as an ORF, its function uncertain. V was pared by 7 bases and J by 6 bases, with 17 bases of the junction left unmatched. The CDR3 extends over 16 amino acids. The CDR3 sequence is CASNSTQATGVCEQYF. CDR3 DNA sequence: TGCGCCAGCAACTCCACCCAGGCGACAGGGGTTTGCGAGCAGTACTTC.

The gene calls are TRBV10-3 and TRBJ1-2; possible D gene TRBD1, 6 bases. Germline V gene data show CDR1 as ENHRY and CDR2 as SYGVKD. With 0 bases removed from V and 3 bases from J, the gap between germline ends came to 11 bases. There are 15 residues in the CDR3. CDR3 DNA sequence: TGTGCCATCAGTGAGTCATACGACAGGCACTATGGCTACACCTTC. This sequence encodes CAISESYDRHYGYTF.

The count of this clone is one. The DNA for the CDR3 is TGTGCCACCAGCTTGGGACTAGCCGGCACAGATACGCAGTATTTT. Translated: CATSLGLAGTDTQYF. V is TRBV15 and J is TRBJ2-3; TRBD2 agrees at 9 bases. The CDR3 runs to 15 residues. Germline V gene sequence: CDR1 LNHNV, CDR2 YYDKDF (reference sequence). J was trimmed by 1 base and V by 5 bases; bases with no gene match: 4.

This sequence joins TRBV24-1 and TRBJ2-3, with D perhaps matching TRBD1 (5 bases). The CDR3 length is 13 residues. Between the trimmed V and J ends, which lost 8 bases and 6 bases, there was a span of 14 bases. CDR1 and CDR2 from the germline V gene are KGHDR and SFDVKD. CDR3 sequence: CATKQGARDTQYF. The CDR3 DNA sequence: TGTGCCACCAAACAAGGGGCCCGGGATACGCAGTATTTT.

The chain combines TRBV3-1 (or the pseudogene TRBV3-2) with TRBJ2-1; no firm D call. Looked up from germline, CDR1 is LGHDT and CDR2 is YNNKEL (reference sequence). With 3 bases removed from V and 8 bases from J, the gap between germline ends came to 14 bases. The CDR3 covers 14 residues. CDR3 nucleotides: TGTGCCAGCAGCCACCTCAGTCGGGTATATGAGCAGTTCTTC. Its translation: CASSHLSRVYEQFF.

The chain is built from TRBV4-1 and TRBJ1-5; D possibly corresponds to TRBD1 (5 bases). Deletions cut 4 bases from V and 2 bases from J, with 9 bases between. The CDR3 is made up of 14 amino acids. Germline V gives CDR1 MGHRA, CDR2 YSYEKL. The DNA for the CDR3 is TGCGCCAGCAGCCTTGGGGCGGGCAATCAGCCCCAGCATTTT. Its protein is CASSLGAGNQPQHF.

This sequence joins TRBV7-9 and TRBJ1-2; perhaps TRBD1 as D (5 bases). The V and J ends lost 4 bases and 3 bases respectively, with 12 bases between them. Germline values: CDR1 SEHNR, CDR2 FQNEAQ (reference sequence). This CDR3 contains 14 residues. CDR3 region: CASSSDSFYYGYTF. The DNA of the CDR3 is TGTGCCAGCAGCTCCGACAGCTTTTACTATGGCTACACCTTC.

This chain connects TRBV10-1 to TRBJ2-1, with 9 bases that match TRBD2. CDR3 length: 20 amino acids. V shed 2 bases, J shed 0 bases, and the junction held 14 bases outside the gene matches. CDR1 is WNHNN and CDR2 is SYGVQD in the germline V gene (reference sequence). The CDR3 DNA reads TGCGCCAGCAGTGAGGTCAGGGCGGGGGGGGCCCCGAGCTCCTACAATGAGCAGTTCTTC. This encodes CASSEVRAGGAPSSYNEQFF.

The chain is built from TRBV7-9 and TRBJ1-1; D ambiguous. V was cut by 3 bases and J by 1 base, with 9 bases left in between. The CDR3 loop spans 14 amino acids. CDR1 and CDR2 (germline): SEHNR, FQNEAQ (reference sequence). The CDR3 bases are TGTGCCAGCAGCTTGTATGGAGGGAACACTGAAGCTTTCTTT. Translation: CASSLYGGNTEAFF.

The chain joins TRBV5-4 to TRBJ2-5; D ambiguous. The CDR3 has 13 amino acids. V lost 2 bases and J lost 0, with 5 bases in between. Germline V gene sequence: CDR1 SGHNT, CDR2 YYREEE (reference sequence). The CDR3 region has the DNA TGTGCCAGCAGCTTCGACAACCAAGAGACCCAGTACTTC. Protein sequence: CASSFDNQETQYF.

The chain is built from TRBV6-7 and TRBJ2-5; 8 positions agree with TRBD1. TRBV6-7 belongs to the ORF category, with a function that is uncertain. The CDR3 has 16 residues. J lost 6 bases, V lost 2 bases, and 11 bases had no gene match. The CDR3, as DNA: TGTGCCAGCAGTTACAACCCGGACAGGGCGGCAAAGACCCAGTACTTC. Residues: CASSYNPDRAAKTQYF.

The V call is TRBV7-2, the J call TRBJ1-2; D not resolved. CDR3 length: 14 residues. The germline CDR1 and CDR2 sequences are SGHTA and FQGNSA. Trimming cost V 3 bases and J 4 bases, with 12 bases left between them. CDR3 protein: CASSLYRSGYGYTF. CDR3 DNA sequence: TGTGCCAGCAGCTTGTACAGATCCGGCTATGGCTACACCTTC. The whole variable domain, filled in from reference TRBV7-2 and TRBJ1-2, reads GAGVSQSPSNKVTEKGKDVELRCDPISGHTALYWYRQSLGQGLEFLIYFQGNSAPDKSGLPSDRFSAERTGGSVSTLTIQRTQQEDSAVYLCASSLYRSGYGYTFGSGTRLTVV.